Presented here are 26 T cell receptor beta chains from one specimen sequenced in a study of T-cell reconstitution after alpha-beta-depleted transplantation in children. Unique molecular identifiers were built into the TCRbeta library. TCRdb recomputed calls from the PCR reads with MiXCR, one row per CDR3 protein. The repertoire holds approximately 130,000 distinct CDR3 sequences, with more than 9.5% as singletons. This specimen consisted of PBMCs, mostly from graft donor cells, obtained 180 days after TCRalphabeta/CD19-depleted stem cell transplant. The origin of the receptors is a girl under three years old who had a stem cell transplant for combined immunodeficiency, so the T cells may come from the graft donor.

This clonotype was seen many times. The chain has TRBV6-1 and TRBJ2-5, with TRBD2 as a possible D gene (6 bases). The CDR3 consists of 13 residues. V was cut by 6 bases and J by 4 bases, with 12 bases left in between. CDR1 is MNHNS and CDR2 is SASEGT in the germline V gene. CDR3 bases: TGTGCCAGCAGGGAGGGCCCTGGAGAGACCCAGTACTTC. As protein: CASREGPGETQYF.

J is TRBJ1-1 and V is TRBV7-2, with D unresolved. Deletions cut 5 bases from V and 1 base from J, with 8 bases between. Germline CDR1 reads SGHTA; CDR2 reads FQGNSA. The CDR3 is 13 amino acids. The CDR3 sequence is CASSHEGNTEAFF. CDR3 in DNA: TGTGCCAGCAGCCACGAGGGGAACACTGAAGCTTTCTTT.

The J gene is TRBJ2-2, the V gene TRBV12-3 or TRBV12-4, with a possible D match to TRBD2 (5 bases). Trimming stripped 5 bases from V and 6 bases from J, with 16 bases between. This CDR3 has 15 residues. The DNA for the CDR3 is TGTGCCAGCAGTCCTAGCCAGTCATCGGCCGGGGAGCTGTTTTTT. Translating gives CASSPSQSSAGELFF.

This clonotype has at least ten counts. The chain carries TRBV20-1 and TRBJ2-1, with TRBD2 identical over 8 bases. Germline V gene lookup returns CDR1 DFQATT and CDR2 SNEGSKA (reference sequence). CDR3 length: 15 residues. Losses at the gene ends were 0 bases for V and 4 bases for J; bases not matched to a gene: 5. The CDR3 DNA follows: TGCAGTGCTAGAGAGGGGCTAGCGGGTTACAATGAGCAGTTCTTC. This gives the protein CSAREGLAGYNEQFF.

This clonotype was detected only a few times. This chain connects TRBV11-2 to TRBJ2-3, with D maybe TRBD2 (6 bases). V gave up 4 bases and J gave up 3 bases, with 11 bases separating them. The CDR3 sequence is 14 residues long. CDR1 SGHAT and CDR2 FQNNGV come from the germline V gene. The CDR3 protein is CASSSSGGTDTQYF. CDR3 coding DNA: TGTGCCAGCAGCTCGTCTGGGGGGACAGATACGCAGTATTTT.

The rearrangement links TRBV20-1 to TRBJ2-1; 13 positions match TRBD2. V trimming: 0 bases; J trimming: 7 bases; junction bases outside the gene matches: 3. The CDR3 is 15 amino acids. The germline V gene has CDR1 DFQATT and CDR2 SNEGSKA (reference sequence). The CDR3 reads CSAREPGLAGNEQFF. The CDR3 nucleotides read TGCAGTGCTAGAGAGCCGGGACTAGCGGGGAATGAGCAGTTCTTC.

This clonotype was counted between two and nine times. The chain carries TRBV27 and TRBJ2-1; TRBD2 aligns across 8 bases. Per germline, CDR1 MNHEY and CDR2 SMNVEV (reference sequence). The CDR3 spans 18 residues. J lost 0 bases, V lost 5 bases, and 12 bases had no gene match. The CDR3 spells CASSPRGGLIASYNEQFF. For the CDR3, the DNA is TGTGCCAGCAGTCCCCGGGGGGGGCTCATCGCCTCCTACAATGAGCAGTTCTTC.

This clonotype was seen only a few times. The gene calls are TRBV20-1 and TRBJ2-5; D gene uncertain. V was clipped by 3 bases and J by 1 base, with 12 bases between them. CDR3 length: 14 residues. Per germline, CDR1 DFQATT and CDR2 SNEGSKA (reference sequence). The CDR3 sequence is CSASEWQLQETQYF. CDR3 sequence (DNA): TGCAGTGCTAGCGAGTGGCAACTCCAAGAGACCCAGTACTTC.

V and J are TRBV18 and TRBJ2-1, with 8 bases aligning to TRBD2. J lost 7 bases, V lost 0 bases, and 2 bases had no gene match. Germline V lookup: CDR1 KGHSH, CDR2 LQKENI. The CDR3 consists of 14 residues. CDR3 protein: CASSPPGLGNEQFF. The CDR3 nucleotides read TGTGCCAGCTCACCACCGGGACTAGGTAATGAGCAGTTCTTC.

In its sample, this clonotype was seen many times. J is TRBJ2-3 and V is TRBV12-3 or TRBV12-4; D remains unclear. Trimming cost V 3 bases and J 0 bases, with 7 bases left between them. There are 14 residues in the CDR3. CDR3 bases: TGTGCCAGCAGTTTTGTCCCCAGCACAGATACGCAGTATTTT. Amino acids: CASSFVPSTDTQYF.

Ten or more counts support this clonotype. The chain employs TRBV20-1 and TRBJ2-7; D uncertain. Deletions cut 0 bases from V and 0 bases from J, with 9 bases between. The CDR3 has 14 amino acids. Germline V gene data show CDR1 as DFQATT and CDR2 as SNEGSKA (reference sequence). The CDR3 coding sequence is TGCAGTGCTAGAGATGTTAGGGCCTCCTACGAGCAGTACTTC. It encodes CSARDVRASYEQYF.

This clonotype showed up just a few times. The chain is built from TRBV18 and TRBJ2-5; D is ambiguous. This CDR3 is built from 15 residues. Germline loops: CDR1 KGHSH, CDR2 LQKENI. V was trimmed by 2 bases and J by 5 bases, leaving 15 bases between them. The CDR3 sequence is CASSPRVRAVETQYF. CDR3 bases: TGTGCCAGCTCACCAAGGGTCCGTGCGGTGGAGACCCAGTACTTC.

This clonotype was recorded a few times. This CDR3 is CASSLGSGGIGYTF. The DNA for the CDR3 is TGTGCCAGCTCCCTGGGGTCAGGAGGTATTGGCTACACCTTC. The chain recombines TRBV18 with TRBJ1-2; unclear D gene. V gave up 6 bases and J gave up 7 bases, with 18 bases separating them. Germline V CDR1 and CDR2: KGHSH, LQKENI. The length of the CDR3 is 14 residues.

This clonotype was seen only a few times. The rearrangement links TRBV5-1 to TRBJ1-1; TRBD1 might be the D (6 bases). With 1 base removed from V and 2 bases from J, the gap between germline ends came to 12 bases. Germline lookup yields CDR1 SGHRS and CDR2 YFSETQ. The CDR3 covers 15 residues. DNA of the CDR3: TGCGCCAGCAGCTTGACAGGGCGGGTTAACACTGAAGCTTTCTTT. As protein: CASSLTGRVNTEAFF.

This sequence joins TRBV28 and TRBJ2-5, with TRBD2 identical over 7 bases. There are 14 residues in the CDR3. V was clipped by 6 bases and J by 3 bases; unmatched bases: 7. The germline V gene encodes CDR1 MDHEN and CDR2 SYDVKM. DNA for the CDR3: TGTGCCAGCAGACAAGCGGGGCTGGAAGAGACCCAGTACTTC. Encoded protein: CASRQAGLEETQYF.

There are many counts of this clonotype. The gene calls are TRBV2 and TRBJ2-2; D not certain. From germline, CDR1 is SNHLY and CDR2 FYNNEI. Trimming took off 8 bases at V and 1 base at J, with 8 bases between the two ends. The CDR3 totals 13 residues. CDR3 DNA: TGTGCCAGCCGAAGAGAGAACACCGGGGAGCTGTTTTTT. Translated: CASRRENTGELFF.

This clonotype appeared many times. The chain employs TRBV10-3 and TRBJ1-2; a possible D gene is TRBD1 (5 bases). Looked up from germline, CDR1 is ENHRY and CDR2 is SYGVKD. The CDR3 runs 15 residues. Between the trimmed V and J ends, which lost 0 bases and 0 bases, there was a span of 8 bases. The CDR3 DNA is TGTGCCATCAGTGAGTCGCGGGACTCTAACTATGGCTACACCTTC. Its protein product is CAISESRDSNYGYTF.

Written as DNA, the CDR3 is TGTGCCAGCAGCCAGGTCGGGGGGTTCTCTGGGGCCAACGTCCTGACTTTC. Translating it yields CASSQVGGFSGANVLTF. The V and J genes are TRBV3-1 and TRBJ2-6, with 7 bases identical to TRBD2. In germline, CDR1 is LGHDT, CDR2 YNNKEL (reference sequence). J gave up 0 bases and V 3 bases, and 5 bases lay outside the gene matches. This CDR3 comprises 17 residues.

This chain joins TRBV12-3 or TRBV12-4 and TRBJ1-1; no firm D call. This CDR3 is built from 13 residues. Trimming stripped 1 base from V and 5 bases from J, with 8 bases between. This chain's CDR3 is CASSLGRTTEAFF. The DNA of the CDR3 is TGTGCCAGCAGTTTAGGTAGGACGACTGAAGCTTTCTTT.

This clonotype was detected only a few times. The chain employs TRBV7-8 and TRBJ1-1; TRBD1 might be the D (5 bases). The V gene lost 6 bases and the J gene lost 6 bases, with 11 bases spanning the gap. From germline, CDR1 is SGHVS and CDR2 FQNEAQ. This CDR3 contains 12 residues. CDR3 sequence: CASSSQGSEAFF. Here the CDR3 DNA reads TGTGCCAGCAGTTCCCAGGGATCTGAAGCTTTCTTT.

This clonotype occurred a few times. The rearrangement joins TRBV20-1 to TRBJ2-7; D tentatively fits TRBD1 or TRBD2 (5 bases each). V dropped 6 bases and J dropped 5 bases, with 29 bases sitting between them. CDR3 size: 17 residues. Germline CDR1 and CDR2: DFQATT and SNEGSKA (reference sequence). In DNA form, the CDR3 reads TGCAGTGCCGTCCCTCGGGGCTTCATATCCCGTGGCGACGAGCAGTACTTC. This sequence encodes CSAVPRGFISRGDEQYF.

The CDR3 protein is CAISEYPSDPSYNEQFF. CDR3 coding DNA: TGTGCCATCAGTGAATACCCTAGCGACCCATCCTACAATGAGCAGTTCTTC. The chain is built from TRBV10-3 and TRBJ2-1; weak D call: TRBD2 (6 bases). V was clipped by 3 bases and J by 1 base, with 16 bases between them. This CDR3 spans 17 amino acids. Germline V gives CDR1 ENHRY, CDR2 SYGVKD.

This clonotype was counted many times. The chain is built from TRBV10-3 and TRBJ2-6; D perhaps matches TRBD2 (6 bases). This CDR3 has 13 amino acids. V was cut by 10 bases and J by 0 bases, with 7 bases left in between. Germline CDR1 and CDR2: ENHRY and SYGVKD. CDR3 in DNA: TGTGCCACCGGGGGCTCTGGGGCCAACGTCCTGACTTTC. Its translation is CATGGSGANVLTF.

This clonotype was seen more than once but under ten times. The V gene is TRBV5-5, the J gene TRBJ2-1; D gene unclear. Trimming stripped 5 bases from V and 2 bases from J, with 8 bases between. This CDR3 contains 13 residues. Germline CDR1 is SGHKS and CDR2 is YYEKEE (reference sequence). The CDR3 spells CASSPAPYNEQFF. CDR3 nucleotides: TGTGCCAGCAGTCCAGCCCCCTACAATGAGCAGTTCTTC.

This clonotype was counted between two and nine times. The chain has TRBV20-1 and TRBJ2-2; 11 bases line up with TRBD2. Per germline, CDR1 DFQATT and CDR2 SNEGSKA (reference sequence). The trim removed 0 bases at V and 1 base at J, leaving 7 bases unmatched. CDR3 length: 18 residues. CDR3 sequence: CSARDQATSGVNTGELFF. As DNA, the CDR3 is TGCAGTGCTAGAGATCAGGCGACTAGCGGGGTGAACACCGGGGAGCTGTTTTTT.

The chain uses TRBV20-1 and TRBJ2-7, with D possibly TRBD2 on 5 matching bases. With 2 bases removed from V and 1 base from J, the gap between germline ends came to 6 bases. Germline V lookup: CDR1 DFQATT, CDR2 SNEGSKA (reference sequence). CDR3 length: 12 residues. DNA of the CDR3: TGCAGTGCTAGAAGACTATCCTACGAGCAGTACTTC. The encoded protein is CSARRLSYEQYF.